These T cell receptor beta chains were read from a single sample in a study of Graves' ophthalmopathy and Graves' hyperthyroidism. MiXCR, run by TCRdb on the multiplex PCR reads, gives a single entry per CDR3 protein. This table holds 450,000 to 600,000 distinct CDR3 sequences, about 40% found once. The sequenced sample consisted of peripheral blood or thyroid tissue (not recorded which). The source is an adult man with Graves' hyperthyroidism. Each CDR3 is given with its conserved first and last residue. The order of the fields is clone size, D gene, V gene, J gene, CDR3 protein, CDR3 DNA. A D gene is named only where the DNA matches it firmly. Part of the rows lack a size; the others show once, few, many or a class for expanded clones.

many	-	TRBV12-3/TRBV12-4	TRBJ1-1	CASSLHQNTEAFF	TGTGCCAGCAGCCTACACCAGAACACTGAAGCTTTCTTT
-	-	TRBV9	TRBJ2-1	CASSSRDSHNEQFF	TGTGCCAGCAGCTCCCGGGACTCCCACAATGAGCAGTTCTTC
many	TRBD1	TRBV7-9	TRBJ1-6	CASSFRDRVSPLHF	TGTGCCAGCAGTTTCCGGGACAGGGTTTCACCCCTCCACTTT
few	-	TRBV18	TRBJ2-7	CASSPPPGYPYEQYF	TGTGCCAGCTCACCACCGCCAGGGTATCCGTACGAGCAGTACTTC
-	-	TRBV7-4	TRBJ2-5	CASSPPSDTQETQYF	TGTGCCAGCAGCCCCCCCTCGGACACCCAAGAGACCCAGTACTTC
-	-	TRBV7-9	TRBJ2-7	CASSLAPREGYGQYF	TGTGCCAGCAGCTTGGCCCCCCGGGAAGGCTACGGGCAGTACTTC
-	TRBD1	TRBV7-2	TRBJ2-5	CASSLPWTGQETQYF	TGTGCCAGCAGCCTCCCCTGGACAGGACAAGAGACCCAGTACTTC
-	-	TRBV7-2	TRBJ2-1	CASSLVVSPADDEQFF	TGTGCCAGCAGCTTAGTAGTTTCGCCCGCGGACGATGAGCAGTTCTTC
many	-	TRBV19	TRBJ1-2	CASTRQEGANYGYTF	TGTGCCAGTACCAGACAGGAAGGGGCGAACTATGGCTACACCTTC
-	TRBD2	TRBV10-2	TRBJ2-7	CASSPTSGGAGEQYF	TGCGCCAGCAGCCCGACTAGCGGGGGGGCGGGTGAGCAGTACTTC
many	-	TRBV6-5	TRBJ1-5	CASSAGDGSNQPQHF	TGTGCCAGCAGCGCCGGAGATGGTAGCAATCAGCCCCAGCATTTT
few	TRBD2	TRBV5-1	TRBJ2-1	CASSSGLSNNEQFF	TGCGCCAGCAGCTCGGGACTATCTAACAATGAGCAGTTCTTC